These 20 T cell receptor beta chains share one sample of origin, sequenced in a study of T cells in localized non-small cell lung cancer. Produced via immunoSEQ multiplex PCR; TCRdb's table is partial and in-frame only. The sample records about 74,000 clones, roughly 84% being singletons. The starting material was peripheral blood, obtained before any cancer treatment. Receptors originate from a female donor at least 60 years old with stage I lung adenocarcinoma.

The chain has TRBV7-3 and TRBJ2-2; 7 nucleotides line up with TRBD1. The CDR3 has 16 residues. Germline values: CDR1 SGHTA, CDR2 FQGTGA. Trimming cost V 1 base and J 4 bases; bases outside gene matches: 6. The CDR3 DNA is TGTGCCAGCAGCTTAAATAGGGGGCCGGGCACCGGGGAGCTGTTTTTT. Translating it yields CASSLNRGPGTGELFF.

V gene TRBV6-1 combines with J gene TRBJ1-5; D is possibly TRBD1 (6 bases). Germline V CDR1 and CDR2: MNHNS, SASEGT. The ends were cut back, 1 base at V and 6 bases at J, with 10 bases in the middle. This CDR3 contains 14 residues. CDR3 sequence (DNA): TGTGCCAGCAGTGAAGAGGGGGGTCTTCAGCCCCAGCATTTT. Translated: CASSEEGGLQPQHF.

V gene TRBV5-4 combines with J gene TRBJ1-1, with a possible D match to TRBD1 (5 bases). There are 14 residues in the CDR3. Germline V gene data show CDR1 as SGHNT and CDR2 as YYREEE (reference sequence). V was shortened by 4 bases and J by 1 base, with 11 bases between the two germline ends. CDR3 in DNA: TGTGCCAGCAGCCCAACAGGACCGAACACTGAAGCTTTCTTT. Amino acid sequence: CASSPTGPNTEAFF. Looking up the rest from reference TRBV5-4 and TRBJ1-1 gives the full variable domain: ETGVTQSPTHLIKTRGQQVTLRCSSQSGHNTVSWYQQALGQGPQFIFQYYREEENGRGNFPPRFSGLQFPNYSSELNVNALELDDSALYLCASSPTGPNTEAFFGQGTRLTVV.

V is TRBV4-1 and J is TRBJ2-1; 9 bases align to TRBD2. The V gene end was trimmed by 0 bases and the J gene end by 6 bases; junction bases not matched to a gene: 6. CDR3 size: 16 residues. From germline, CDR1 is MGHRA and CDR2 YSYEKL. Here the CDR3 reads CASSQDLASGVNEQFF. Written as DNA, the CDR3 is TGCGCCAGCAGCCAAGATTTGGCTAGCGGGGTCAATGAGCAGTTCTTC.

The chain employs TRBV10-1 and TRBJ2-3; TRBD2 matches at 11 bases. V shed 4 bases and J 7 bases; nucleotides not matched to a gene: 7. Germline values: CDR1 WNHNN, CDR2 SYGVQD (reference sequence). The CDR3 extends over 15 amino acids. Here the CDR3 DNA reads TGCGCCAGCAGTGTCACTAGCGGGGGAGCCAATACGCAGTATTTT. It codes for CASSVTSGGANTQYF.

The chain links TRBV11-3 to TRBJ2-1; 9 nucleotides align to TRBD2. The length of the CDR3 is 16 residues. CDR1 is SGHNT, CDR2 YENEEA, per germline. The V gene end was trimmed by 3 bases and the J gene end by 9 bases; junction bases not matched to a gene: 12. The CDR3 region is CASSFSGTSNVPEQFF. The DNA of the CDR3 is TGTGCCAGCAGCTTCTCCGGGACTAGCAATGTCCCTGAGCAGTTCTTC.

The chain uses TRBV5-1 and TRBJ2-2; TRBD2 matches 7 bases. The CDR3 covers 16 residues. V lost 3 bases to trimming and J lost 0 bases; unmatched junction nucleotides: 5. Germline V gives CDR1 SGHRS, CDR2 YFSETQ. The CDR3 loop reads CASSSLAGPNTGELFF. The CDR3 nucleotides read TGCGCCAGCAGCTCATTAGCGGGTCCGAACACCGGGGAGCTGTTTTTT.

The gene calls are TRBV28 and TRBJ2-2, with TRBD2 as a possible D gene (6 bases). In germline, CDR1 is MDHEN, CDR2 SYDVKM. The germline V and J ends were trimmed by 9 bases and 5 bases, with 16 bases remaining between them. CDR3 size: 14 residues. CDR3 DNA sequence: TGTGCCAGTGGACCCGGGAGTGGGACCGGGGAGCTGTTTTTT. The encoded protein is CASGPGSGTGELFF.

The chain employs TRBV5-1 and TRBJ2-7, with D maybe TRBD2 (5 bases). The V gene lost 0 bases and the J gene lost 3 bases, with 13 bases spanning the gap. The CDR3 has 15 amino acids. From germline, CDR1 is SGHRS and CDR2 YFSETQ. The CDR3 loop is CASSLDPGLNYEQYF. Here the CDR3 DNA reads TGCGCCAGCAGCTTGGATCCAGGACTTAACTACGAGCAGTACTTC.

This clone was counted between two and nine times. The V gene is TRBV6-1, the J gene TRBJ1-3, with TRBD1 identical over 7 bases. Per the germline V gene, CDR1 is MNHNS and CDR2 is SASEGT. The CDR3 consists of 18 residues. The trim removed 4 bases at V and 0 bases at J, leaving 12 bases unmatched. CDR3 sequence (DNA): TGTGCCAGCAGTGGACGGGGAGGGGGCCAATCCTCTGGAAACACCATATATTTT. Its translation is CASSGRGGGQSSGNTIYF.

This clone was picked up many times. The gene calls are TRBV4-3 and TRBJ1-2; TRBD1 aligns across 9 bases. The CDR3 spans 15 residues. V lost 0 bases and J lost 7; bases outside the gene matches: 6. Germline-derived CDR1 and CDR2 are LGHNA and YSLEER. The CDR3: CASSQDLQGAGGYTF. The CDR3 DNA is TGCGCCAGCAGCCAAGATTTACAGGGGGCTGGTGGCTACACCTTC.

On this clone itself: Other DNA sequences within the sample encode an identical CDR3. The CDR3 sequence: CASSAAVNYGYTF. In DNA, the CDR3 is TGTGCCAGCAGTGCGGCGGTTAACTATGGCTACACCTTC. The chain employs TRBV6-1 and TRBJ1-2; D gene uncertain. This CDR3 is 13 amino acids long. Germline-derived CDR1 and CDR2 are MNHNS and SASEGT. The germline V and J ends were trimmed by 4 bases and 1 base, with 7 bases remaining between them.

The chain is built from TRBV6-1 and TRBJ2-5; D call uncertain. V was cut by 6 bases and J by 3 bases, with 5 bases left in between. The CDR3 is 11 residues long. Germline lookup yields CDR1 MNHNS and CDR2 SASEGT. CDR3 coding DNA: TGTGCCAGCAGCTGGGAAGAGACCCAGTACTTC. It yields the protein CASSWEETQYF.

The J gene is TRBJ2-1, the V gene TRBV5-4, with 11 bases lining up with TRBD1. V dropped 4 bases and J dropped 4; count of bases not matched to a gene: 4. The CDR3 sequence is 15 residues long. Looked up from germline, CDR1 is SGHNT and CDR2 is YYREEE (reference sequence). The CDR3 reads CASSAGTGGYNEQFF. The CDR3 DNA is TGTGCCAGCAGCGCCGGGACAGGGGGATACAATGAGCAGTTCTTC.

This rearrangement joins TRBV11-2 to TRBJ2-3; D possibly corresponds to TRBD2 (5 bases). Germline V CDR1 and CDR2: SGHAT, FQNNGV. This CDR3 is 14 amino acids long. V was shortened by 5 bases and J by 1 base, with 10 bases between the two germline ends. CDR3 DNA: TGTGCCAGCAGCGCCAATAGCGGCACAGATACGCAGTATTTT. Translation: CASSANSGTDTQYF.

The CDR3 DNA sequence: TGTGCCAGCAGCAAAACCCGGGTTAATGAAGGGAAACTGTTTTTT. Translating gives CASSKTRVNEGKLFF. The rearrangement links TRBV4-2 to TRBJ1-4; D not certain. The ends were cut back, 5 bases at V and 11 bases at J, with 21 bases in the middle. The CDR3 is 15 amino acids. Germline V CDR1 and CDR2: LGHNA, YNFKEQ.

The rearrangement uses TRBV11-1 and TRBJ2-7; D is undetermined. This CDR3 region has 12 residues. With 2 bases removed from V and 5 bases from J, the gap between germline ends came to 7 bases. CDR1 SGHAT and CDR2 FQDESV come from the germline V gene (reference sequence). The CDR3 DNA is TGTGCCAGCAGCTTAAGAGAGGACGAGCAGTACTTC. This gives the protein CASSLREDEQYF.

The J gene is TRBJ2-3, the V gene TRBV18; TRBD2 agrees at 11 bases. CDR3 length: 17 amino acids. In germline, CDR1 is KGHSH, CDR2 LQKENI. With 6 bases clipped from V and 4 bases from J, the junction kept 12 bases outside the gene matches. The CDR3 loop reads CASSLRIAGGRSDTQYF. DNA for the CDR3: TGTGCCAGCTCGTTAAGAATAGCGGGAGGGCGATCAGATACGCAGTATTTT.

This rearrangement joins TRBV19 to TRBJ1-4, with D perhaps TRBD1 (5 bases). V lost 4 bases and J 5 bases, leaving 8 bases between the germline ends. CDR1 LNHDA and CDR2 SQIVND come from the germline V gene (reference sequence). The length of the CDR3 is 13 residues. CDR3 coding DNA: TGTGCCAGTAGTAATACAGGAAATGAAAAACTGTTTTTT. The encoded protein is CASSNTGNEKLFF.

The chain carries TRBV6-5 and TRBJ1-2; D remains ambiguous. Germline-derived CDR1 and CDR2 are MNHEY and SVGAGI. V gave up 10 bases and J gave up 7 bases, with 22 bases separating them. This CDR3 comprises 14 residues. The chain's CDR3 is CAISGSAHSRGYTF. The DNA of the CDR3 is TGTGCCATCAGCGGGAGCGCCCACAGCCGTGGCTACACCTTC.